This TCR beta chain was profiled in a study of blood T cells in healthy people across ages. As concerns this clonotype: Its antigen is unknown.

Alongside a J-beta primer mix, a sample-barcoded 5' primer served in a second PCR lasting roughly 7 to 12 cycles. TCRdb ran MiXCR on the 5' RACE reads and lists one entry per CDR3 protein. Counted here are 800,000 or so distinct CDR3 sequences, less than 80% occurring once; the ten biggest clones make up roughly a quarter. Study conclusions and caveats: Investigators viewed diversity estimates from one million T cells as underestimates, the study reported.

Sample: blood. This TCR came from a man aged 30 to 39 in good health.

The chain's CDR3 is CSAASPLGADTQYF. The DNA for the CDR3 is TGCAGTGCTGCCTCTCCGTTGGGTGCAGATACGCAGTATTTT. The rearrangement joins TRBV20-1 to TRBJ2-3; D call uncertain. This CDR3 is 14 amino acids long. Germline V lookup: CDR1 DFQATT, CDR2 SNEGSKA (reference sequence). Trimming left V 5 bases short and J 4 bases short, with 16 bases between.